Shown below are 5 T cell receptor beta chains from a single sample sequenced in a study of molecular identifiers for immune sequencing clone quantification. A single record per CDR3 protein comes from TCRdb applying MiXCR to the PCR reads. The sample holds some 650,000 distinct CDR3 sequences, about 20% seen once. Sequencing used naive CD8+ T cells from blood, with Jurkat cell RNA spiked in. The subset: FACS-sorted CD8+CD4-CCR7+CD45RA+ naive T cells. These receptors came from a human donor in good health. Some libraries in this study had Jurkat cell RNA spiked in.

A word on this clonotype: This may be a read error: a much more frequent sequence differs by one nucleotide. The chain recombines TRBV11-2 with TRBJ2-1; D may be TRBD2 (6 bases). CDR3 size: 14 residues. CDR1 is SGHAT, CDR2 FQNNGV, per germline. V was cut by 1 base and J by 5 bases, with 9 bases left in between. Here the CDR3 reads CASSLVAAHNEQFF. Written as DNA, the CDR3 is TGTGCCAGCAGCTTAGTAGCGGCCCACAATGAGCAGTTCTTC.

At least ten counts were recorded for this clonotype. This chain joins TRBV29-1 and TRBJ2-5; perhaps TRBD1 as D (6 bases). With 6 bases removed from V and 4 bases from J, the gap between germline ends came to 15 bases. Germline V gives CDR1 SQVTM, CDR2 ANQGSEA. CDR3 length: 13 amino acids. The CDR3 DNA reads TGCAGCGTCACAGGGTTGTGGGGAGAGACCCAGTACTTC. Protein sequence: CSVTGLWGETQYF. The entire variable domain, with the rest obtained from reference TRBV29-1 and TRBJ2-5, is as follows: SAVISQKPSRDICQRGTSLTIQCQVDSQVTMMFWYRQQPGQSLTLIATANQGSEATYESGFVIDKFPISRPNLTFSTLTVSNMSPEDSSIYLCSVTGLWGETQYFGPGTRLLVL.

As to this clonotype: This may come from a read error, since a much larger clone is one base off. V and J are TRBV14 and TRBJ1-6; 7 bases align to TRBD1. Per the germline V gene, CDR1 is SGHDN and CDR2 is FVKESK. The CDR3 length is 19 residues. CDR3 loop: CASSQEVGQKSSYNSPLRF. For the CDR3, the DNA is TGTGCCAGCAGCCAAGAAGTGGGACAGAAGAGCTCCTATAATTCACCCCTCCGCTTT.

At least ten counts were recorded for this clonotype. V and J are TRBV3-1 and TRBJ1-5; D is unclear. Between the trimmed V and J ends, which lost 4 bases and 3 bases, there was a span of 16 bases. This CDR3 comprises 16 residues. From germline, CDR1 is LGHDT and CDR2 YNNKEL (reference sequence). The CDR3 reads CASSPSGGPPNQPQHF. The CDR3 coding sequence is TGTGCCAGCAGCCCTAGCGGCGGGCCCCCCAATCAGCCCCAGCATTTT.

Regarding this clonotype: The junction departs from germline at one end; a sequencing error may be responsible. J is TRBJ2-3 and V is TRBV9; D could derive from TRBD1 or TRBD2 (5 bases each). Germline-derived CDR1 and CDR2 are SGDLS and YYNGEE. The CDR3 length is 12 residues. DNA of the CDR3: TGTGCCGGCAGTGATGGGGGAGATACGCAGTATTTT. Protein sequence: CAGSDGGDTQYF.